This T cell receptor beta chain is drawn from a study of T cells after yellow fever vaccination. CDR1 and CDR2 (germline): KGHSH, LQKENI. V lost 5 bases to trimming and J lost 2 bases, with 10 bases between them. This CDR3 is built from 14 residues. In TCRdb, the 5' RACE reads were re-called with MiXCR into one record per CDR3 protein. The sample has a few hundred thousand distinct CDR3 sequences; around 16% are singletons. V is TRBV18 and J is TRBJ2-1, with D tentatively TRBD2 (5 bases). The sample consisted of PBMCs, taken 4 to 5 days after the first yellow fever vaccination. This TCR derives from a man aged 18 to 29 who received the YFV17D yellow fever vaccine. The CDR3 DNA is TGTGCCAGCTCAGAGGCGACTACCTACAATGAGCAGTTCTTC. It translates to CASSEATTYNEQFF.